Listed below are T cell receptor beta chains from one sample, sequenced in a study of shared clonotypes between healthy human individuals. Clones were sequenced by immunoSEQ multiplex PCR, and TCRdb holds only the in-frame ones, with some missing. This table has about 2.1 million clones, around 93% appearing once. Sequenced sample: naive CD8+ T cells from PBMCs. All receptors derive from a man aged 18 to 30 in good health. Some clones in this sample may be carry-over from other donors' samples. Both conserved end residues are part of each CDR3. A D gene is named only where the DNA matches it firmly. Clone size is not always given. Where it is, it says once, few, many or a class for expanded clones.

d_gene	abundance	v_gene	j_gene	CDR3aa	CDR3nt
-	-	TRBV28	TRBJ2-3	CASRWGGATDTQYF	TGTGCCAGCAGATGGGGGGGGGCGACAGATACGCAGTATTTT
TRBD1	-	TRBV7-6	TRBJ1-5	CASSPTGAGQPQHF	TGTGCCAGCAGTCCGACAGGGGCAGGTCAGCCCCAGCATTTT
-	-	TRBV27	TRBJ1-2	CASSTGNYGYTF	TGTGCCAGCAGTACAGGGAACTATGGCTACACCTTC
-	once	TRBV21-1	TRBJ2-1	CASSTRLAGAAGNEQFF	TGTGCCAGCAGCACCAGACTAGCGGGAGCCGCGGGCAATGAGCAGTTCTTC
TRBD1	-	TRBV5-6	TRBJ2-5	CASSEDRGIQETQYF	TGTGCCAGCAGCGAGGACAGGGGGATCCAAGAGACCCAGTACTTC
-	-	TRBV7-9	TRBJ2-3	CASRGTTLLADTQYF	TGTGCCAGCAGGGGCACTACTTTATTGGCAGATACGCAGTATTTT
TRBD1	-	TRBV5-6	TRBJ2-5	CASSLTGETQYF	TGTGCCAGCAGCCTGACAGGGGAGACCCAGTACTTC
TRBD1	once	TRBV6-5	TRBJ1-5	CASSHRGSNQPQHF	TGTGCCAGCAGCCACAGGGGAAGCAATCAGCCCCAGCATTTT
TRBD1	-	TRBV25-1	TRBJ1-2	CASSEGTVLNYGYTF	TGTGCCAGCAGTGAAGGGACAGTCCTTAACTATGGCTACACCTTC
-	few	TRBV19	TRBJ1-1	CARLGPQNTEAFF	TGTGCCAGGTTAGGGCCCCAAAACACTGAAGCTTTCTTT
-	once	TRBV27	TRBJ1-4	CASSTPRRGANNEKLFF	TGTGCCAGCAGTACACCTCGACGGGGGGCGAATAATGAAAAACTGTTTTTT
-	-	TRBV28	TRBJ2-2	CASRSRQVTGVDTGELFF	TGTGCCAGCAGATCTAGACAGGTCACCGGGGTAGACACCGGGGAGCTGTTTTTT
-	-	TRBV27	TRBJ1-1	CASSFLQGNTEAFF	TGTGCCAGCAGTTTTTTACAGGGAAACACTGAAGCTTTCTTT
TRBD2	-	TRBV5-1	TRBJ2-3	CASSGGTSGRGADTQYF	TGCGCCAGCAGCGGAGGGACTAGCGGGAGAGGTGCAGATACGCAGTATTTT
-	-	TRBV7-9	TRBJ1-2	CASSLEVRVNGYTF	TGTGCCAGCAGCTTAGAGGTCAGGGTGAATGGCTACACCTTC
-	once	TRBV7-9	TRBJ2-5	CASSSGTREETQYF	TGTGCCAGCAGCTCCGGGACCAGAGAAGAGACCCAGTACTTC
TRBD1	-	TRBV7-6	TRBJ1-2	CASSLGGADRAQRDYGYTF	TGTGCCAGCAGCTTAGGGGGAGCGGACAGGGCCCAACGAGACTATGGCTACACCTTC
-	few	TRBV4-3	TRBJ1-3	CASSQGRNSGNTIYF	TGCGCCAGCAGCCAAGGACGGAACTCTGGAAACACCATATATTTT
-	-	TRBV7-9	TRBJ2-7	CASSLGIVYEQYF	TGTGCCAGCAGCTTAGGTATTGTCTACGAGCAGTACTTC
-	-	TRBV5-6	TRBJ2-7	CASSPGLSYEQYF	TGTGCCAGCAGCCCGGGACTCTCCTACGAGCAGTACTTC
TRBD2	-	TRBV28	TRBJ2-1	CASGIGAGGPNYNEQFF	TGTGCCAGCGGTATTGGAGCGGGAGGGCCGAATTACAATGAGCAGTTCTTC
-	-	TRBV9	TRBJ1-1	CASSPGRNMNTEAFF	TGTGCCAGCAGCCCCGGGAGGAACATGAACACTGAAGCTTTCTTT
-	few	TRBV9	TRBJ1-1	CASSVGGSPNTEAFF	TGTGCCAGCAGCGTAGGAGGTTCCCCGAACACTGAAGCTTTCTTT
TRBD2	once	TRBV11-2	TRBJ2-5	CASSLDSGVGETQYF	TGTGCCAGCAGCTTGGATAGCGGGGTTGGGGAGACCCAGTACTTC